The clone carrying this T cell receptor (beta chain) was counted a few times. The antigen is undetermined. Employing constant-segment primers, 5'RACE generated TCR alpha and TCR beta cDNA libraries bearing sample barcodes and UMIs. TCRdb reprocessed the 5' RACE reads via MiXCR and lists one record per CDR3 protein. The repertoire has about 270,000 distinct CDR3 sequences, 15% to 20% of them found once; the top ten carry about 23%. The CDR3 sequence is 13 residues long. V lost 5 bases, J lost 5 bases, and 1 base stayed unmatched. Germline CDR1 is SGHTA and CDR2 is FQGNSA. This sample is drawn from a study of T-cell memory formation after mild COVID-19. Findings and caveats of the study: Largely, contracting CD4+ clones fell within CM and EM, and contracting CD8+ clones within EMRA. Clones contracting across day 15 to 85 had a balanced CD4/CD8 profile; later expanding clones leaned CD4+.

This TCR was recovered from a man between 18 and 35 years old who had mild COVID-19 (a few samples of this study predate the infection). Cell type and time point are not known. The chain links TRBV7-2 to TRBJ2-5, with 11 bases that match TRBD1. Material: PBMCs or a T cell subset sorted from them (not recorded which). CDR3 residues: CASSRTGGETQYF. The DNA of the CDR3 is TGTGCCAGCAGCCGGACAGGGGGCGAGACCCAGTACTTC.